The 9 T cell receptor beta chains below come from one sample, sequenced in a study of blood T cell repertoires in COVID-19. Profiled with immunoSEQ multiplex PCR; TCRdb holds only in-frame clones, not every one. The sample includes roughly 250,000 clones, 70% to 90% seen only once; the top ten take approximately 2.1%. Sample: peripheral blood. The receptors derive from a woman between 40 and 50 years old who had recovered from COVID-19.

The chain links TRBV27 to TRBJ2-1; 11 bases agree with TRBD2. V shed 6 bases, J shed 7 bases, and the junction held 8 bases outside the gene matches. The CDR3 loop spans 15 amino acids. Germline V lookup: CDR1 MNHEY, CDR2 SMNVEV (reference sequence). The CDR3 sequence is CASSLAGGARNEQFF. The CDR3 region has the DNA TGTGCCAGCAGCTTAGCGGGAGGGGCTAGGAATGAGCAGTTCTTC.

CDR3 sequence: CASPGGTGGGSSYNEQFF. The DNA of the CDR3 is TGTGCCAGCCCGGGAGGGACAGGGGGCGGGAGTTCCTACAATGAGCAGTTCTTC. This chain links TRBV19 with TRBJ2-1, with TRBD1 identical over 12 bases. The V segment lost 9 bases and the J segment 1 base; nucleotides outside the gene matches: 13. The CDR3 contains 18 residues. CDR1 and CDR2 (germline): LNHDA, SQIVND (reference sequence).

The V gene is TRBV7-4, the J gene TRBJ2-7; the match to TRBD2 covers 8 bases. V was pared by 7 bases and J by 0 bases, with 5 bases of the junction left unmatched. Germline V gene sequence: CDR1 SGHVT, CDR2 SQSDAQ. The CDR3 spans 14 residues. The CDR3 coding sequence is TGTGCCAGCACCCCTAGCGGGCACTCCTACGAGCAGTACTTC. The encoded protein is CASTPSGHSYEQYF.

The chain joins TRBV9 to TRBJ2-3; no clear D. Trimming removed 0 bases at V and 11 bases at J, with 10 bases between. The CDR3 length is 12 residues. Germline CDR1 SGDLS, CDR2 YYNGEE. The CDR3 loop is CASSVVNGRQYF. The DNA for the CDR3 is TGTGCCAGCAGCGTAGTAAATGGGCGGCAGTATTTT.

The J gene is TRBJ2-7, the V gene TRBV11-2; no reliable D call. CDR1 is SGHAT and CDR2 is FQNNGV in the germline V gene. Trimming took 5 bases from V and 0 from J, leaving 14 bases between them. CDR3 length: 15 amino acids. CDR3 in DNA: TGTGCCAGCAGCCCTTCTCAGGTTAGCTCCTACGAGCAGTACTTC. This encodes CASSPSQVSSYEQYF.

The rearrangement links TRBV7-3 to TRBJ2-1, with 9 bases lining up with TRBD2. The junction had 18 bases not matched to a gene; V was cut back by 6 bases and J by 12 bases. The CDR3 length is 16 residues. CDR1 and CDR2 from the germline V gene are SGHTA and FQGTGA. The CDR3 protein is CASSKEASGTQGGQFF. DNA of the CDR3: TGTGCCAGCAGTAAGGAGGCTAGCGGGACCCAGGGGGGGCAGTTCTTC.

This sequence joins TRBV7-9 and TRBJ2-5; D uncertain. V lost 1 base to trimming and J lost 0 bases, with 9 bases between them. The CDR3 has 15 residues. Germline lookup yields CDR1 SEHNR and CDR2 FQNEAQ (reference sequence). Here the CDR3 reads CASSLVAGYQETQYF. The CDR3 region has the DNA TGTGCCAGCAGCTTAGTTGCCGGGTACCAAGAGACCCAGTACTTC.

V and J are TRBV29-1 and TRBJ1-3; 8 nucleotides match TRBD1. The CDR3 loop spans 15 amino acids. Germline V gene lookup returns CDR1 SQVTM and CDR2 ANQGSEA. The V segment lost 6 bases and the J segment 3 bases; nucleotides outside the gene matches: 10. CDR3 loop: CSVERQGAIGNTIYF. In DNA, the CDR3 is TGCAGCGTCGAACGGCAGGGGGCGATTGGAAACACCATATATTTT. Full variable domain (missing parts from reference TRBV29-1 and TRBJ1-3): SAVISQKPSRDICQRGTSLTIQCQVDSQVTMMFWYRQQPGQSLTLIATANQGSEATYESGFVIDKFPISRPNLTFSTLTVSNMSPEDSSIYLCSVERQGAIGNTIYFGEGSWLTVV.

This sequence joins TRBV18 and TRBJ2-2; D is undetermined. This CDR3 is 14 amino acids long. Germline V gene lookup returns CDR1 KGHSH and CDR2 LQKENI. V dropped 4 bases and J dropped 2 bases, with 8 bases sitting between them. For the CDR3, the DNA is TGTGCCAGCTCACGGGCACAAAACACCGGGGAGCTGTTTTTT. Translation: CASSRAQNTGELFF.